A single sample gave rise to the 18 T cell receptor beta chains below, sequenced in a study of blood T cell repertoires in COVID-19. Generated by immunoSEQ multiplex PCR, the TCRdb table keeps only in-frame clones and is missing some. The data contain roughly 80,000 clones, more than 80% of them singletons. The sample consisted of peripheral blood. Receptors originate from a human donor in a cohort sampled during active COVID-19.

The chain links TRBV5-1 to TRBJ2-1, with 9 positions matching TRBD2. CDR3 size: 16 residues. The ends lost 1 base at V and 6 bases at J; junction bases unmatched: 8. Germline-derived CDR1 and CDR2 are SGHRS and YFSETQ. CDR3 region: CASSLYGGGALNEQFF. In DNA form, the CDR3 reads TGCGCCAGCAGCTTGTATGGCGGGGGGGCCCTCAATGAGCAGTTCTTC.

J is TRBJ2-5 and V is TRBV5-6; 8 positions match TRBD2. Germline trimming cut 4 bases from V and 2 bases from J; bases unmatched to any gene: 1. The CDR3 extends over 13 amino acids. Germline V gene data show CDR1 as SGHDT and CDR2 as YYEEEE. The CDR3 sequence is CASSAGGQETQYF. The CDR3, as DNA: TGTGCCAGCAGCGCGGGAGGTCAAGAGACCCAGTACTTC.

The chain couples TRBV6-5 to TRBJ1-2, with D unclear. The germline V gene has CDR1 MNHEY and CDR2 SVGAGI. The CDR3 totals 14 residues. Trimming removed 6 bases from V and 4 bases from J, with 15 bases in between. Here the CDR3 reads CASRLGGQGYGYTF. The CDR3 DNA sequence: TGTGCCAGCAGACTCGGAGGTCAAGGCTATGGCTACACCTTC.

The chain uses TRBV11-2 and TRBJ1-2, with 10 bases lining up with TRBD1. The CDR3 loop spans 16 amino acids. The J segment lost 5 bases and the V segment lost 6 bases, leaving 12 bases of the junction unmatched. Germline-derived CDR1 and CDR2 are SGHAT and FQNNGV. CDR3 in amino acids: CASRGQGVSRTYGYTF. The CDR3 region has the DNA TGTGCCAGCAGAGGACAGGGGGTTAGTCGAACGTATGGCTACACCTTC.

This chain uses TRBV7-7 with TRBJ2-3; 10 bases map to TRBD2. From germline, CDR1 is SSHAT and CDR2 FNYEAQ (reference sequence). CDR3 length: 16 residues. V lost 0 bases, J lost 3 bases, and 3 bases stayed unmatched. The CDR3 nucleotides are TGTGCCAGCAGCTTAGCGTCTAGCGGGGGAACAGATACGCAGTATTTT. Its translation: CASSLASSGGTDTQYF.

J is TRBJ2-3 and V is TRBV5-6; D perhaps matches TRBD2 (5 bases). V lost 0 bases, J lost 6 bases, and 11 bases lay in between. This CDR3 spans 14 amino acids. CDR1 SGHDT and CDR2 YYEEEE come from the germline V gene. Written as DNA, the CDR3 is TGTGCCAGCAGCTTGGTCAGTATAGCGGATACGCAGTATTTT. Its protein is CASSLVSIADTQYF.

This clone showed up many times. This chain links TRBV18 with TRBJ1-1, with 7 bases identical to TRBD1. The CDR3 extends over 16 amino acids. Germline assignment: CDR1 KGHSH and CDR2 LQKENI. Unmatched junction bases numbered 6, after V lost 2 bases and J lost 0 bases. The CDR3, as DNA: TGTGCCAGCTCACCAGCGGACAGGAGAATGAACACTGAAGCTTTCTTT. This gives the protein CASSPADRRMNTEAFF. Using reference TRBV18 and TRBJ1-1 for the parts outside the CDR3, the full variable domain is NAGVMQNPRHLVRRRGQEARLRCSPMKGHSHVYWYRQLPEEGLKFMVYLQKENIIDESGMPKERFSAEFPKEGPSILRIQQVVRGDSAAYFCASSPADRRMNTEAFFGQGTRLTVV.

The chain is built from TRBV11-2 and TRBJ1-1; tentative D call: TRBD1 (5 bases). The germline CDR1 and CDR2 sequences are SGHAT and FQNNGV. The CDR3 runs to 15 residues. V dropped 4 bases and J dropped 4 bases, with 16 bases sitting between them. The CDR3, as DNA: TGTGCCAGCAGCTCCTCAGGGTTCATTAGCACTGAAGCTTTCTTT. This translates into CASSSSGFISTEAFF.

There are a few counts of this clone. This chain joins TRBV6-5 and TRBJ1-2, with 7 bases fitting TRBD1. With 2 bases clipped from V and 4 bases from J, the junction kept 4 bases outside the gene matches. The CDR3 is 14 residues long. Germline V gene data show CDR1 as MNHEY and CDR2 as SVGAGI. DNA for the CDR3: TGTGCCAGCAGTTACCGGGACAGCTCCTATGGCTACACCTTC. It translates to CASSYRDSSYGYTF.

CDR3 protein: CASRQTGRNQPQHF. CDR3 DNA sequence: TGTGCCAGCAGACAGACAGGGCGGAATCAGCCCCAGCATTTT. The chain is built from TRBV2 and TRBJ1-5; 7 nucleotides line up with TRBD1. Trimming cost V 6 bases and J 4 bases; bases outside gene matches: 6. The CDR3 is 14 amino acids. Germline values: CDR1 SNHLY, CDR2 FYNNEI. The complete variable domain, with remaining parts taken from reference TRBV2 and TRBJ1-5, reads EPEVTQTPSHQVTQMGQEVILRCVPISNHLYFYWYRQILGQKVEFLVSFYNNEISEKSEIFDDQFSVERPDGSNFTLKIRSTKLEDSAMYFCASRQTGRNQPQHFGDGTRLSIL.

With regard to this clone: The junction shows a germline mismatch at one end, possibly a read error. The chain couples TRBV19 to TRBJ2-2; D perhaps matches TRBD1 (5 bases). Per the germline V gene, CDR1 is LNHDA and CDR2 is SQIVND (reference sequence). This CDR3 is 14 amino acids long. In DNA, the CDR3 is TGTGCCAGTAGCATAGGGGCTTTCACCGGGGAGCTGTTTTTT. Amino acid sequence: CASSIGAFTGELFF.

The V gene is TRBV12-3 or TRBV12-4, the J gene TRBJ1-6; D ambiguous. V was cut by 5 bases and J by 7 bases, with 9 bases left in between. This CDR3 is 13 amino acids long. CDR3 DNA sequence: TGTGCCAGCAGTCCCCAATCAAATTCACCCCTCCACTTT. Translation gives CASSPQSNSPLHF.

This chain's CDR3 is CASSPWTGVNEKLFF. The CDR3 nucleotides are TGTGCCAGCAGCCCATGGACAGGGGTGAATGAAAAACTGTTTTTT. V and J are TRBV5-5 and TRBJ1-4; the match to TRBD1 covers 9 bases. The V segment lost 4 bases and the J segment 5 bases; nucleotides outside the gene matches: 6. Per the germline V gene, CDR1 is SGHKS and CDR2 is YYEKEE (reference sequence). The CDR3 has 15 amino acids.

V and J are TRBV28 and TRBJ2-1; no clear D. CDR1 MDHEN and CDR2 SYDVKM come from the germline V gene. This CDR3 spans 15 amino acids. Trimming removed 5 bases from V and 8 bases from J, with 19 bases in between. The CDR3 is CASSTQNGLTDEQFF. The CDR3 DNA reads TGTGCCAGCAGTACCCAAAATGGGCTAACCGATGAGCAGTTCTTC.

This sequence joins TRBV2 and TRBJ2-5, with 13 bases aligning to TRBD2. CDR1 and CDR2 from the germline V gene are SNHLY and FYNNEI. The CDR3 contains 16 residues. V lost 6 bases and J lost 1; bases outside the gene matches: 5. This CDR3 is CASSYGLAGAQETQYF. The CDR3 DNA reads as TGTGCCAGCAGCTACGGACTAGCGGGGGCCCAAGAGACCCAGTACTTC.

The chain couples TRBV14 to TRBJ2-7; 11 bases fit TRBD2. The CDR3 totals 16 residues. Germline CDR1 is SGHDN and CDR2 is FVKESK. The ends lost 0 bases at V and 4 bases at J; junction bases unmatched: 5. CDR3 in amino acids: CASSQDELAGAYEQYF. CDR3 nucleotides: TGTGCCAGCAGCCAAGATGAACTAGCGGGGGCATACGAGCAGTACTTC.

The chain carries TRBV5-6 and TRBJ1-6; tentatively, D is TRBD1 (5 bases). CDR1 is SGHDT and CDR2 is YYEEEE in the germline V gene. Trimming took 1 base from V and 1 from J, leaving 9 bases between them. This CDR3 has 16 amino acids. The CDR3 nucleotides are TGTGCCAGCAGCTTGCGCGGGGCTTCCTATAATTCACCCCTCCACTTT. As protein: CASSLRGASYNSPLHF.

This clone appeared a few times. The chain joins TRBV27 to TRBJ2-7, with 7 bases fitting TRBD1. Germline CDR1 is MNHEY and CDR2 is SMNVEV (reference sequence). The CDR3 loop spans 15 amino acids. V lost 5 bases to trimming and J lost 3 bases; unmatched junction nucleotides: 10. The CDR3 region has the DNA TGTGCCAGCAGTATACGGACAGGCGGGTTCTACGAGCAGTACTTC. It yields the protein CASSIRTGGFYEQYF.